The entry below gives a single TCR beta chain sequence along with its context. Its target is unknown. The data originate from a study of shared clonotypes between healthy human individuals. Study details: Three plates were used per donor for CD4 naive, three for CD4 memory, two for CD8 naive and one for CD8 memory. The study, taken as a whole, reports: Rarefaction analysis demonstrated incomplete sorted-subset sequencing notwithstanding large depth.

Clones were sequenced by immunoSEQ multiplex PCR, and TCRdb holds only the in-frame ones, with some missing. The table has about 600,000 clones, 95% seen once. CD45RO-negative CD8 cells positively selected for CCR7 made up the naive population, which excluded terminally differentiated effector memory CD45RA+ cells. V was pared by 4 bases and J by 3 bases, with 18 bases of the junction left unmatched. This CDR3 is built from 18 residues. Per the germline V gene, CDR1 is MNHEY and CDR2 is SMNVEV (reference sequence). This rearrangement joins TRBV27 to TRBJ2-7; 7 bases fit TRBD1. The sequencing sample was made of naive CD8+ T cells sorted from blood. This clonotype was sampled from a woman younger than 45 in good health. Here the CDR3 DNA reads TGTGCCAGCAGTTCCCCGGTTCGCCACAGGGGAGCTATCTACGAGCAGTACTTC. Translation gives CASSSPVRHRGAIYEQYF.